A selection of T cell receptor beta chains follows, all from one sample in a study of blood T cell repertoires in COVID-19. Sequencing was performed with immunoSEQ multiplex PCR; in TCRdb, only in-frame clones are kept and a portion is missing. This sample yields about 270,000 clones, of which around 89% are seen a single time; over 2% belongs to the top ten. Sequenced input: PBMCs or T cells enriched from blood (not recorded which). The receptor source for this set is a woman between 18 and 30 years old who had recovered from COVID-19. CDR3s include the opening cysteine and the closing phenylalanine or tryptophan. The D gene is left open where the match is weak. Size tells how often a clone was seen (once, few, many) or the class of an expanded clone, and some rows leave it out.

. | TRBD1 | TRBJ1-1 | TRBV5-1 | 18 | CASSLEGQVYPANTEAFF | TGCGCCAGCAGCCTAGAGGGACAGGTCTACCCCGCGAACACTGAAGCTTTCTTT
. | TRBD2 | TRBJ2-2 | TRBV11-3 | 16 | CASSDSGEANTGELFF | TGTGCCAGCAGCGATAGCGGGGAAGCGAACACCGGGGAGCTGTTTTTT
. | . | TRBJ2-1 | TRBV11-2 | 14 | CASSLELSYNEQFF | TGTGCCAGCAGCTTAGAACTGTCCTACAATGAGCAGTTCTTC
. | . | TRBJ1-2 | TRBV9 | 15 | CASSLGRTSLYGYTF | TGTGCCAGCAGCCTCGGGAGGACATCTCTCTATGGCTACACCTTC
. | . | TRBJ1-4 | TRBV7-2 | 15 | CASSSTGGINEKLFF | TGTGCCAGCAGCTCAACGGGGGGAATTAATGAAAAACTGTTTTTT
. | TRBD1 | TRBJ1-5 | TRBV5-1 | 15 | CASSLDGQGSQPQHF | TGCGCCAGCAGCTTAGATGGACAGGGGAGTCAGCCCCAGCATTTT
. | . | TRBJ2-5 | TRBV29-1 | 17 | CSVEDNGRGEKQETQYF | TGCAGCGTTGAAGATAACGGGCGGGGCGAGAAACAAGAGACCCAGTACTTC
. | TRBD2 | TRBJ2-1 | TRBV14 | 17 | CASSVGPGLGSYNEQFF | TGTGCCAGCAGTGTTGGACCGGGACTAGGGTCCTACAATGAGCAGTTCTTC
. | . | TRBJ1-2 | TRBV15 | 14 | CATSEGLVDYGYTF | TGTGCCACCAGCGAGGGACTAGTAGACTATGGCTACACCTTC
. | . | TRBJ2-7 | TRBV19 | 15 | CASSIGSRFSYEQYF | TGTGCCAGTAGTATAGGGTCGCGGTTTTCGTACGAGCAGTACTTC
. | . | TRBJ2-1 | TRBV7-3 | 12 | CASSQGGGEQFF | TGTGCCAGCAGCCAGGGGGGAGGTGAGCAGTTCTTC
. | TRBD1 | TRBJ1-4 | TRBV5-1 | 15 | CASSQEGTGGEKLFF | TGCGCCAGCAGCCAGGAGGGGACAGGAGGCGAAAAACTGTTTTTT
few | . | TRBJ1-2 | TRBV29-1 | 14 | CSVGLDSASYGYTF | TGCAGCGTTGGGTTAGACAGTGCAAGCTATGGCTACACCTTC
. | TRBD1 | TRBJ2-5 | TRBV24-1 | 15 | CATSAPTGEGETQYF | TGTGCCACCAGTGCTCCTACAGGGGAAGGGGAGACCCAGTACTTC
. | . | TRBJ1-1 | TRBV7-3 | 15 | CASSTRQNMNTEAFF | TGTGCCAGCAGCACCCGACAGAACATGAACACTGAAGCTTTCTTT
. | TRBD1 | TRBJ1-2 | TRBV28 | 15 | CASSLIDRGPNGYTF | TGTGCCAGCAGTTTAATCGACAGGGGCCCTAATGGCTACACCTTC
. | TRBD2 | TRBJ2-3 | TRBV3-1/TRBV3-2 | 17 | CASSSRGSSGGADTQYF | TGTGCCAGCAGCTCCCGGGGGAGTAGCGGGGGGGCAGATACGCAGTATTTT
once | . | TRBJ1-3 | TRBV5-8 | 15 | CASSREGSSGNTIYF | TGTGCCAGCAGCCGCGAAGGGAGCTCTGGAAACACCATATATTTT
. | TRBD1 | TRBJ1-1 | TRBV14 | 16 | CASRPGQGFGDTEAFF | TGTGCCAGCAGACCCGGACAGGGATTTGGGGACACTGAAGCTTTCTTT
. | . | TRBJ1-1 | TRBV27 | 13 | CATRRGARAEAFF | TGTGCCACCCGTCGGGGGGCGCGCGCTGAAGCTTTCTTT
. | . | TRBJ1-3 | TRBV4-1 | 17 | CASSQDGQLFSGNTIYF | TGCGCCAGCAGCCAAGATGGACAGCTATTCTCTGGAAACACCATATATTTT
. | . | TRBJ1-6 | TRBV4-2 | 13 | CASSRLVNSPLHF | TGTGCCAGCAGTCGGTTAGTGAACTCACCCCTCCACTTT
. | . | TRBJ2-1 | TRBV7-6 | 12 | CASSFFQNEQFF | TGTGCCAGCAGCTTCTTTCAGAATGAGCAGTTCTTC
. | . | TRBJ1-6 | TRBV11-2 | 15 | CASSPGTPGNSPLHF | TGTGCCAGCAGCCCGGGGACACCGGGCAATTCACCCCTCCACTTT
. | . | TRBJ1-2 | TRBV28 | 16 | CASSLRGAGGKNGYTF | TGTGCCAGCAGTTTAAGGGGTGCCGGGGGAAAAAATGGCTACACCTTC
. | TRBD1 | TRBJ2-3 | TRBV5-1 | 12 | CASSPGQDTQYF | TGCGCCAGCAGCCCGGGACAGGATACGCAGTATTTT
. | TRBD1 | TRBJ1-5 | TRBV5-8 | 14 | CASSSRQGGQPQHF | TGTGCCAGCAGCTCCCGACAGGGTGGTCAGCCCCAGCATTTT
. | . | TRBJ2-1 | TRBV6-5 | 15 | CASSYSTFGGDEQFF | TGTGCCAGCAGTTACTCAACTTTCGGAGGCGATGAGCAGTTCTTC
. | . | TRBJ2-7 | TRBV29-1 | 14 | CSVEDLGLIYEQYF | TGCAGCGTTGAAGATCTTGGACTCATCTACGAGCAGTACTTC
. | TRBD2 | TRBJ2-1 | TRBV7-8 | 14 | CASSFSLTSDEQFF | TGTGCCAGCAGCTTCTCCCTCACTAGCGATGAGCAGTTCTTC
once | . | TRBJ1-6 | TRBV15 | 16 | CATSREGWQGDSPLHF | TGTGCCACCAGCAGAGAGGGTTGGCAGGGTGATTCACCCCTCCACTTT
. | . | TRBJ2-3 | TRBV5-6 | 14 | CASSLWGGPDTQYF | TGTGCCAGCAGCTTGTGGGGGGGCCCAGATACGCAGTATTTT
. | . | TRBJ1-2 | TRBV9 | 15 | CASSVTAGVKEGYTF | TGTGCCAGCAGCGTAACGGCAGGGGTTAAAGAGGGCTACACCTTC
. | . | TRBJ1-4 | TRBV6-5 | 11 | CASRGGKELFF | TGTGCCAGCAGGGGGGGAAAGGAACTGTTTTTT
. | TRBD2 | TRBJ2-5 | TRBV18 | 15 | CASSPPNSGGETQYF | TGTGCCAGCTCACCACCTAACAGCGGGGGGGAGACCCAGTACTTC
. | . | TRBJ2-2 | TRBV13 | 13 | CASSLRNTGELFF | TGTGCCAGCAGCTTACGGAACACCGGGGAGCTGTTTTTT
. | . | TRBJ1-1 | TRBV7-9 | 14 | CASSFNRANTEAFF | TGTGCCAGCAGCTTTAACAGGGCGAACACTGAAGCTTTCTTT
. | TRBD1 | TRBJ1-2 | TRBV5-1 | 15 | CASSSSGTGLYGYTF | TGCGCCAGCAGCTCGTCCGGGACAGGGCTATATGGCTACACCTTC
. | TRBD1 | TRBJ2-5 | TRBV5-1 | 16 | CASSFPGTGDQETQYF | TGCGCCAGCAGCTTCCCTGGGACAGGGGACCAAGAGACCCAGTACTTC
. | TRBD1 | TRBJ1-5 | TRBV4-1 | 15 | CASSRGTGRYQPQHF | TGCGCCAGCAGCCGCGGGACAGGGCGTTATCAGCCCCAGCATTTT
. | . | TRBJ2-1 | TRBV9 | 14 | CASSVGLASNEQFF | TGTGCCAGCAGCGTAGGTCTAGCCTCGAATGAGCAGTTCTTC
. | . | TRBJ1-3 | TRBV5-4 | 14 | CASSPSLIGNTIYF | TGTGCCAGCAGCCCCTCCTTAATCGGAAACACCATATATTTT
. | TRBD2 | TRBJ2-7 | TRBV7-9 | 15 | CASSFPSGASYEQYF | TGTGCCAGCAGCTTCCCGAGCGGGGCGTCCTACGAGCAGTACTTC
. | TRBD1 | TRBJ2-1 | TRBV3-1/TRBV3-2 | 18 | CASSQPIPGQGGDNEQFF | TGTGCCAGCAGCCAACCAATTCCGGGACAGGGTGGGGACAATGAGCAGTTCTTC
few | TRBD1 | TRBJ1-6 | TRBV2 | 15 | CASRNTGGRESPLHF | TGTGCCAGCAGAAATACAGGGGGCCGGGAGTCACCCCTCCACTTT
once | TRBD1 | TRBJ1-6 | TRBV7-9 | 16 | CASSPDRSSYNSPLHF | TGTGCCAGCAGCCCGGACAGGAGCTCCTATAATTCACCCCTCCACTTT
. | TRBD1 | TRBJ1-5 | TRBV27 | 17 | CASSRVTGVFGNQPQHF | TGTGCCAGCAGTCGCGTGACAGGGGTTTTTGGCAATCAGCCCCAGCATTTT
few | . | TRBJ2-5 | TRBV11-1 | 15 | CASSSRRRTEETQYF | TGTGCCAGCAGCTCCCGGCGAAGGACAGAAGAGACCCAGTACTTC
. | . | TRBJ2-1 | TRBV10-1 | 20 | CASTPPGEGKFRGIYNEQFF | TGCGCCAGCACCCCTCCGGGGGAGGGGAAGTTTAGGGGGATATACAATGAGCAGTTCTTC